This section outlines one T cell receptor (beta chain) sequence together with its context. As yet, its antigen is unknown. The entry originates in a study of OX40 agonist ivuxolimab in advanced cancers. The CDR3 covers 17 residues. Unmatched junction bases numbered 14, after V lost 5 bases and J lost 4 bases. Germline V gene sequence: CDR1 SGHTA, CDR2 FQGTGA. Assay: immunoSEQ multiplex PCR; the TCRdb copy retains only in-frame clones and omits some. The table lists approximately 64,000 clones, 70% to 90% of them singletons. General study points: The study found that CD8+ T cells averaged more expanded clones than CD4+.

The chain links TRBV7-3 to TRBJ2-1; 7 nucleotides align to TRBD2. Material: CD4+ or CD8+ T cells sorted from blood, obtained in a trial of the OX40 agonist ivuxolimab. The TCR originated in an adult with an advanced solid tumor such as melanoma, head and neck, liver or kidney cancer. The CDR3: CASSPHPLAAGYNEQFF. DNA of the CDR3: TGTGCCAGCAGCCCTCATCCCCTAGCGGCTGGGTACAATGAGCAGTTCTTC.